This T cell receptor (beta chain) was documented in a study of blood T cell repertoires in COVID-19. Turning to the study itself: PBMCs, B-cell-depleted T cells, or T cells provided the cDNA or gDNA that made up the material.

Authors' data handling: Cell counts per sample came from amplifying reference gene primers. Libraries were prepared by immunoSEQ multiplex PCR; TCRdb keeps only in-frame clonotypes and omits some of them. V and J calls and clone size follow that table, whereas D and trimming were derived from the DNA. The data contain 100,000 or so clones, about 85% of them singletons. Sequencing used peripheral blood. This clonotype was obtained from a man aged 50-60 years with active or convalescent COVID-19.

CDR3 sequence: CAISADSSYEQYF. CDR3 coding DNA: TGTGCCATCAGTGCTGACAGCTCCTACGAGCAGTACTTC. The genes are TRBV10-3 and TRBJ2-7, with D possibly matching TRBD1 (5 bases). The CDR3 spans 13 residues. Trimming cost V 4 bases and J 0 bases, with 7 bases left between them. The germline V gene has CDR1 ENHRY and CDR2 SYGVKD.